This TCR beta chain appears in the sequencing data of a study of beta chain features in type 1 diabetes. About the research overall: Over all samples combined, about 100,000,000 sorted cells were examined.

Of the isolated RNA, all was reverse transcribed, and so the sequenced material was expressed TCRB transcripts. Samples of naive, central memory and regulatory T cells yielded a mean of about 3.9 million reads. Profiling relied on immunoSEQ multiplex PCR, and the TCRdb table lists in-frame clones only, not all of them. The data show fewer than 150,000 clones, 6.9% seen once. Sorting of CD4+ naive, central memory, regulatory and stem cell-like memory cells was performed via CD45RO/CCR7/CD25/CD127/CD95/CD27. Overall study findings and caveats: Equally in patients and controls, shorter templates might have been favored by PCR.

To note about this clone: Its antigen is unidentified. A read error may produce the germline difference seen at one junction end.

Germline CDR1 SGHTA, CDR2 FQGTGA. This CDR3 spans 13 amino acids. The TCR was taken from a woman aged 25 to 39 in good health. Source material: central memory CD4+ T cells from blood. The chain carries TRBV7-3 and TRBJ2-3; 9 bases fit TRBD2. The CDR3 bases are TGTGCCAGCAGCTTAAGGCGGGAGGGCCCCTCCGATTTT. Its translation is CASSLRREGPSDF.